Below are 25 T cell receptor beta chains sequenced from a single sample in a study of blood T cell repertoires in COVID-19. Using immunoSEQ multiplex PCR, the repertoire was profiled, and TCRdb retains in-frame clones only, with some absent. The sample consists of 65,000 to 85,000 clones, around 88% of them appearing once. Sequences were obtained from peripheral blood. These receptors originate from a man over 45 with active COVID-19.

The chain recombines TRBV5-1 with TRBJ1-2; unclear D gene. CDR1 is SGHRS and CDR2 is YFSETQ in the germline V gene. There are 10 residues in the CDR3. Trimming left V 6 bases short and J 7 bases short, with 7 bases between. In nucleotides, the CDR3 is TGCGCCAGCATCCCGGTTGGCTACACCTTC. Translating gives CASIPVGYTF.

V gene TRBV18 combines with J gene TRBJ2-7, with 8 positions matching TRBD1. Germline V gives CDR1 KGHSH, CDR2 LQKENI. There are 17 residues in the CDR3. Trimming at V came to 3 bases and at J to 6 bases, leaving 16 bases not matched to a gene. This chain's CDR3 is CASSPAYGAGGRSEQYF. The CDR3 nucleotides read TGTGCCAGCTCACCGGCCTATGGGGCAGGGGGCCGGAGCGAGCAGTACTTC.

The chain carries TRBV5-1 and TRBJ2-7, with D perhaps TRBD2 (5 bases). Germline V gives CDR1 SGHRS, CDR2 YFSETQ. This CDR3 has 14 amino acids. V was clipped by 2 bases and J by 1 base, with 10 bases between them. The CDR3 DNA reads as TGCGCCAGCAGCTTAAGCGGCCGATCCTACGAGCAGTACTTC. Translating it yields CASSLSGRSYEQYF.

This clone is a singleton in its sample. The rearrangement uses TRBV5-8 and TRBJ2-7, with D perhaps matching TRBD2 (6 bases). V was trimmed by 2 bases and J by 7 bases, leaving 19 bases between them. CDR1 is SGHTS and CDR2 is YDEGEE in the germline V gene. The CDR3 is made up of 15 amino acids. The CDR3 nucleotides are TGTGCCAGCAGCTTTCTCCCCGGGGGAACCGGGGAGCAGTACTTC. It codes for CASSFLPGGTGEQYF.

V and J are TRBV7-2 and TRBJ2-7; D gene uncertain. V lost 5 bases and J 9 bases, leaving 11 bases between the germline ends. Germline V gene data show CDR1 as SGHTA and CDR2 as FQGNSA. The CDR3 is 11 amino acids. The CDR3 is CASSLQTLQYF. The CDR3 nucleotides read TGTGCCAGCAGCCTACAGACCCTGCAGTACTTC.

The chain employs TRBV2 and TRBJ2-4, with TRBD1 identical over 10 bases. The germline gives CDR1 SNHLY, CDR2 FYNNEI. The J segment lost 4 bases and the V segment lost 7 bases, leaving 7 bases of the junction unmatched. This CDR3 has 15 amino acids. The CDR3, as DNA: TGTGCCAGCACCAGGACAGGGGGAGGGAAAAACATTCAGTACTTC. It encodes CASTRTGGGKNIQYF. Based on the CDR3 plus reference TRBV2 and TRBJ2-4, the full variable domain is EPEVTQTPSHQVTQMGQEVILRCVPISNHLYFYWYRQILGQKVEFLVSFYNNEISEKSEIFDDQFSVERPDGSNFTLKIRSTKLEDSAMYFCASTRTGGGKNIQYFGAGTRLSVL.

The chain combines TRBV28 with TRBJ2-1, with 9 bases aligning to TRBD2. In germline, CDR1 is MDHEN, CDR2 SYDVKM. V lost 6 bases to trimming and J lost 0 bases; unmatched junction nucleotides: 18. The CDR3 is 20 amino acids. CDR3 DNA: TGTGCCAGCAGGCGAGGGGGGACTAGCAGATTGTATAGCTCCTACAATGAGCAGTTCTTC. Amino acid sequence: CASRRGGTSRLYSSYNEQFF.

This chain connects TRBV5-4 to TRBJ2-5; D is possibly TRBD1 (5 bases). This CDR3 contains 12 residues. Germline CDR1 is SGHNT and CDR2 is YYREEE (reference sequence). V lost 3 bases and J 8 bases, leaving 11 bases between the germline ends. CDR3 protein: CASSSRDSTQYF. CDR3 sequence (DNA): TGTGCCAGCAGCTCCAGAGACAGTACCCAGTACTTC.

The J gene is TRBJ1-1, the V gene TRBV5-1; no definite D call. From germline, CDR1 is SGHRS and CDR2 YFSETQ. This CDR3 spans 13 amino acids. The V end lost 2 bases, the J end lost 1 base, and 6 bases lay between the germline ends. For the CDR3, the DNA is TGCGCCAGCAGCTTATCCAGGAACACTGAAGCTTTCTTT. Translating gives CASSLSRNTEAFF.

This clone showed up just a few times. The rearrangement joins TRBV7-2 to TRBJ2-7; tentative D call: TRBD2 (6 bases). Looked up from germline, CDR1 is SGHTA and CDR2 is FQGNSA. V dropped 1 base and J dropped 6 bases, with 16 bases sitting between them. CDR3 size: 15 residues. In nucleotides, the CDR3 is TGTGCCAGCAGCTTAGTGATGGGGGGAGAAGGCGAGCAGTACTTC. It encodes CASSLVMGGEGEQYF. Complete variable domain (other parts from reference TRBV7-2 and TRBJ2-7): GAGVSQSPSNKVTEKGKDVELRCDPISGHTALYWYRQSLGQGLEFLIYFQGNSAPDKSGLPSDRFSAERTGGSVSTLTIQRTQQEDSAVYLCASSLVMGGEGEQYFGPGTRLTVT.

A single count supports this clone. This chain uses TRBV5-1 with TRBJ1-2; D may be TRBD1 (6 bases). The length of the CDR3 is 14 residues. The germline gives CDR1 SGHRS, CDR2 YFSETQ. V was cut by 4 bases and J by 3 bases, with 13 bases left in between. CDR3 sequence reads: CASSNTGTDYGYTF. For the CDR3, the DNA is TGCGCCAGCAGCAACACAGGGACGGACTATGGCTACACCTTC.

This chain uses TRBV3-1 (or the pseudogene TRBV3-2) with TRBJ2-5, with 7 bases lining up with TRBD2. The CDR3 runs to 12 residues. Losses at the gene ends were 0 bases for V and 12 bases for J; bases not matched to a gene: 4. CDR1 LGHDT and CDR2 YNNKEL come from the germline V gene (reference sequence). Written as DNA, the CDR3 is TGTGCCAGCAGCCAAGATGGGGGGGGAAAGTACTTC. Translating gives CASSQDGGGKYF.

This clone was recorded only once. The CDR3 sequence is CASRQGAIFRDNSPLHF. For the CDR3, the DNA is TGTGCCAGTAGGCAGGGGGCGATCTTTAGAGATAATTCACCCCTCCACTTT. V gene TRBV19 combines with J gene TRBJ1-6; 8 bases line up with TRBD1. Germline CDR1 is LNHDA and CDR2 is SQIVND (reference sequence). J gave up 5 bases and V 6 bases, and 12 bases lay outside the gene matches. This CDR3 contains 17 residues.

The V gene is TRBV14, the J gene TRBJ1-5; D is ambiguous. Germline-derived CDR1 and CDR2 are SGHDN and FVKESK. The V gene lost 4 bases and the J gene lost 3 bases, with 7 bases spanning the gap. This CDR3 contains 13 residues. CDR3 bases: TGTGCCAGCAGCCGCGGGCCCAATCAGCCCCAGCATTTT. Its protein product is CASSRGPNQPQHF.

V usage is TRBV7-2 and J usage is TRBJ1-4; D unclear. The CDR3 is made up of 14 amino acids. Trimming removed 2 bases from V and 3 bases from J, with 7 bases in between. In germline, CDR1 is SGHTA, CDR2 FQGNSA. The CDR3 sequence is CASSLNRANEKLFF. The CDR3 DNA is TGTGCCAGCAGCTTAAATCGGGCTAATGAAAAACTGTTTTTT.

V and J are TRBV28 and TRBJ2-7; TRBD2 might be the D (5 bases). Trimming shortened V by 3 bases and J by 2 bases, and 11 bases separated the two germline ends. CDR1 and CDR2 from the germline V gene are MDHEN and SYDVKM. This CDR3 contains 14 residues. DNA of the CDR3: TGTGCCAGCAGTTTCCGGGGAACGACCTACGAGCAGTACTTC. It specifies CASSFRGTTYEQYF.

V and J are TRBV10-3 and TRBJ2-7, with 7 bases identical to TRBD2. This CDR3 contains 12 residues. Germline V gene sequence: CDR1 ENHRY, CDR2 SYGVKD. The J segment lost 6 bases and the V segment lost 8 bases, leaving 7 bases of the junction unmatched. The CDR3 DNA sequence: TGTGCCATCGGGGAGGGTAGGGCCGAGCAGTACTTC. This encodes CAIGEGRAEQYF.

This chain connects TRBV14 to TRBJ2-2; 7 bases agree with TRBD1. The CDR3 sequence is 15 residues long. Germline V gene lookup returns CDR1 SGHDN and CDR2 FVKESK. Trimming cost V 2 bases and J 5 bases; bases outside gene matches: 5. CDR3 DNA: TGTGCCAGCAGCCAATCACAGGGGCCAACCGGGGAGCTGTTTTTT. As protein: CASSQSQGPTGELFF.

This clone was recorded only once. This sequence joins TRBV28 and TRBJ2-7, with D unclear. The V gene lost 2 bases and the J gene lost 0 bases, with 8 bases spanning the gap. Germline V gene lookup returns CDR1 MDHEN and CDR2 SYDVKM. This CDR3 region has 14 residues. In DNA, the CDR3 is TGTGCCAGCAGTTTACTTAGGAGCTCCTACGAGCAGTACTTC. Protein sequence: CASSLLRSSYEQYF. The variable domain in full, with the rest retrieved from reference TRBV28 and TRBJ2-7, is DVKVTQSSRYLVKRTGEKVFLECVQDMDHENMFWYRQDPGLGLRLIYFSYDVKMKEKGDIPEGYSVSREKKERFSLILESASTNQTSMYLCASSLLRSSYEQYFGPGTRLTVT.

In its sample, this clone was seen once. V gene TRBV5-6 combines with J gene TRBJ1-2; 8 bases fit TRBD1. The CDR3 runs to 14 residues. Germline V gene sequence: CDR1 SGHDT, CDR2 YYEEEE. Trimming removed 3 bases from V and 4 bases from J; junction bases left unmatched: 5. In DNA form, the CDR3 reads TGTGCCAGCAGCTGGGACAGGTCCACCTATGGCTACACCTTC. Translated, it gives CASSWDRSTYGYTF.

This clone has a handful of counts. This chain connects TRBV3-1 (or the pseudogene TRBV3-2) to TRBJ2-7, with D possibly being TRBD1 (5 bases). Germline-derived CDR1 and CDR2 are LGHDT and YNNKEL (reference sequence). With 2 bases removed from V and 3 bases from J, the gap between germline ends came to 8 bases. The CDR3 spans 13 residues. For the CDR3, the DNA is TGTGCCAGCAGCCAATATCAGGGCTACGAGCAGTACTTC. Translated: CASSQYQGYEQYF.

CDR3 sequence (DNA): TGTGCCAGCAGCTCCAGGGGGCAGCGGGAGACCCAGTACTTC. This translates into CASSSRGQRETQYF. V gene TRBV5-6 combines with J gene TRBJ2-5; the match to TRBD1 covers 8 bases. CDR1 and CDR2 from the germline V gene are SGHDT and YYEEEE. The CDR3 consists of 14 residues. With V trimmed by 3 bases and J by 5 bases, 6 bases remained unmatched.

The CDR3 loop is CASSQDSNEQFF. The CDR3 nucleotides are TGCGCCAGCAGCCAAGACTCCAATGAGCAGTTCTTC. The chain uses TRBV4-3 and TRBJ2-1; D uncertain. The CDR3 totals 12 residues. Deletions cut 0 bases from V and 6 bases from J, with 3 bases between. Per the germline V gene, CDR1 is LGHNA and CDR2 is YSLEER.

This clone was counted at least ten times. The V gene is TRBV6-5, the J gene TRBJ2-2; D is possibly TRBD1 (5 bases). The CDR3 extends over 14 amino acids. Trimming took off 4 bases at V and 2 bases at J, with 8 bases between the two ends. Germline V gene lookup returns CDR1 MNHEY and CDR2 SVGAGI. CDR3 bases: TGTGCCAGCAGTTCCGGACAAAACACCGGGGAGCTGTTTTTT. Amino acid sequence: CASSSGQNTGELFF.

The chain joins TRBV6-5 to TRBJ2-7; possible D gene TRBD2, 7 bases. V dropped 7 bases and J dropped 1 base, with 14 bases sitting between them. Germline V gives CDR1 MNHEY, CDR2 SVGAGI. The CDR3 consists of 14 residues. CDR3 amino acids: CASTYRGASYEQYF. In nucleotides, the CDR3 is TGTGCCAGCACCTATCGGGGGGCATCCTACGAGCAGTACTTC.